A selection of T cell receptor beta chains follows, all from one sample in a study of T cell changes during pregnancy in multiple sclerosis. Profiled with immunoSEQ multiplex PCR; TCRdb holds only in-frame clones, not every one. Found here are tens of thousands of clones, 85% to 90% of them singletons; the top ten hold over 0.5%. This specimen was CD4+ T cells from peripheral blood mononuclear cells, taken in the first trimester of pregnancy. These receptors were taken from a female donor with multiple sclerosis, enrolled in a pregnancy study. Each CDR3 is given with its conserved first and last residue. D genes are given only for firm matches. Where a row states a size, it is once, few, many or the class of an expanded clone; other rows omit it.

cdr3_nt cdr3_aa d_call v_call clone_size j_call
TGTGCCATCAGTGAGTCGCAGGAGGGGACTGAAGCTTTCTTT CAISESQEGTEAFF . TRBV10-3 . TRBJ1-1
TGCGCCAGCAGCCAAGATTTTTCAGACAATGAGCAGTTCTTC CASSQDFSDNEQFF . TRBV4-3 . TRBJ2-1
TGCGCCAGCAGCGGAGGGACTAGCGGTGGTGTAGATACGCAGTATTTT CASSGGTSGGVDTQYF TRBD2 TRBV5-1 . TRBJ2-3
TGTGCCAGCAGCCGAGGACAACACTCTGGGGCCAACGTCCTGACTTTC CASSRGQHSGANVLTF . TRBV5-4 once TRBJ2-6
TGCGCCAGCAGCGAAGGACGGGGCTATGGCTACACCTTC CASSEGRGYGYTF . TRBV5-1 . TRBJ1-2
TGTGCCAGCTCACAAAACGAGGCGGCCCTGAATGGCTACACCTTC CASSQNEAALNGYTF . TRBV18 . TRBJ1-2
TGTGCCAGCAGCCAAGATACGGGACAGAAGAATTCACCCCTCCACTTT CASSQDTGQKNSPLHF TRBD1 TRBV4-2 few TRBJ1-6
TGTGCCAGCAGCTCTCTGGACAGGGCCTATGGCTACACCTTC CASSSLDRAYGYTF TRBD1 TRBV5-4 . TRBJ1-2
TGTGCCAGCTCACCGGGGCTATACAATGAGCAGTTCTTC CASSPGLYNEQFF . TRBV18 . TRBJ2-1
TGTGCCAGCAGCACGGGACTAGCGGGGCCCTACGAGCAGTACTTC CASSTGLAGPYEQYF TRBD2 TRBV9 . TRBJ2-7
TGCAGTGCTAGCACTAGTGTAAAGCAGTACTTC CSASTSVKQYF . TRBV20-1 . TRBJ2-7
TGTGCCAGTAGTAGGGGGACAGGAGGGGGGGCCCAGCATTTT CASSRGTGGGAQHF TRBD1 TRBV19 . TRBJ1-5
TGTGCCAGCAGTGAATTTGGGGGCGCCTACGAGCAGTACTTC CASSEFGGAYEQYF . TRBV25-1 . TRBJ2-7
TGCGCCAGCAGCCAAGATTTTGGGCTCGGTGAGCAGTTCTTC CASSQDFGLGEQFF . TRBV4-3 . TRBJ2-1
TGCGCCAGCAGCCAAGCCGGGACAGGGATCACCGGGGAGCTGTTTTTT CASSQAGTGITGELFF TRBD1 TRBV4-1 . TRBJ2-2
TGCGCCAGCAGCTTGGCCCCCATAGCGGGAGCGACCCAAGAGACCCAGTACTTC CASSLAPIAGATQETQYF TRBD2 TRBV5-1 . TRBJ2-5
TGTGCCAGCAGCTTACTAGCGGGGGGGGAACAGACGCAGTATTTT CASSLLAGGEQTQYF TRBD2 TRBV7-2 . TRBJ2-3
TGTGCCAGCAGCTCAAATCGTATAGCGGGAGGGCCTAGCAATGAGCAGTTCTTC CASSSNRIAGGPSNEQFF TRBD2 TRBV5-8 . TRBJ2-1
TGTGCCAGCAGTTACGGGACAGGGGGGGTTAGGGTAGAAGCTTTCTTT CASSYGTGGVRVEAFF TRBD1 TRBV6-5 once TRBJ1-1
TGTGCCAGCAGCTTAGGCGGACAGCGCTTTGTTGGCTACACCTTC CASSLGGQRFVGYTF . TRBV7-9 . TRBJ1-2
TGTGCCAGCAGCTTAGTTGGCGGACAGTTCTATGGCTACACCTTC CASSLVGGQFYGYTF . TRBV7-2 . TRBJ1-2
TGTGCCAGCTCACCATGGACAGGGGATGAAAAACTGTTTTTT CASSPWTGDEKLFF TRBD1 TRBV18 . TRBJ1-4
TGTGCCAGCAGCTTATCGTTGGGAAACACCATATATTTT CASSLSLGNTIYF . TRBV7-3 . TRBJ1-3
TGTGCCAGCAGCCGACTAGCCGATGGCTACAATGAGCAGTTCTTC CASSRLADGYNEQFF TRBD2 TRBV7-2 . TRBJ2-1
TGTGCCAGCAGCCGGACAGGGGGCGGTTACGAGCAGTACTTC CASSRTGGGYEQYF TRBD1 TRBV6-5 . TRBJ2-7
TGCAGCGTCCTGGGACAGTACACAGATACGCAGTATTTT CSVLGQYTDTQYF TRBD1 TRBV29-1 . TRBJ2-3
TGTGCCAGCAGCTCCGGGGAAAATTGGGCTGAAGCTTTCTTT CASSSGENWAEAFF . TRBV5-5 . TRBJ1-1
TGTGCCAGCAGCTTGGGGGGAGGACAGCCCCAGCATTTT CASSLGGGQPQHF . TRBV7-2 . TRBJ1-5
TGTGCCAGCAGCCCCCGTACCAGCGGGACTGAAGCTTTCTTT CASSPRTSGTEAFF . TRBV11-1 . TRBJ1-1
TGTGCCAGCAGCCACCGACTAGCGGATGCCGGGGAGCTGTTTTTT CASSHRLADAGELFF TRBD2 TRBV4-2 . TRBJ2-2
TGTGCCAGTAGTATAGGGCAGGCTAGCACAGATACGCAGTATTTT CASSIGQASTDTQYF . TRBV19 . TRBJ2-3
TGTGCCAGCATTATTCTCGGCAGACTCTTTGAAGCTTTCTTT CASIILGRLFEAFF . TRBV6-1 . TRBJ1-1
TGTGCCAGCAGCCAAGAATCCAGCTCCTATAATTCACCCCTCCACTTT CASSQESSSYNSPLHF . TRBV4-2 . TRBJ1-6
TGTGCCAGCAGCCAAGAGAGGGCCGGGAACACTGAAGCTTTCTTT CASSQERAGNTEAFF . TRBV16 once TRBJ1-1
TGTGCCAGCAGCTTAGGTTCGGGGCAGCCCCAGCATTTT CASSLGSGQPQHF . TRBV7-6 . TRBJ1-5
TGTGCCAGTAGTATATTGCCAGGGGGGAACACTGAAGCTTTCTTT CASSILPGGNTEAFF TRBD1 TRBV19 . TRBJ1-1
TGTGCCAGCGCGGCCCGGGACAGGGGCCATGAGCAGTTCTTC CASAARDRGHEQFF TRBD1 TRBV27 . TRBJ2-1
TGTGCCAGCAGTTTAGGGACTACAGAGACCCAGTACTTC CASSLGTTETQYF TRBD2 TRBV6-6 . TRBJ2-5
TGTGCCAGCAGCCCCGGGAGGGGAGTGAGCCACGAGCAGTACTTC CASSPGRGVSHEQYF TRBD2 TRBV11-3 . TRBJ2-7
TGTGCCTCAAAAGTGGCCAGGATGAACACTGAAGCTTTCTTT CASKVARMNTEAFF . TRBV19 few TRBJ1-1